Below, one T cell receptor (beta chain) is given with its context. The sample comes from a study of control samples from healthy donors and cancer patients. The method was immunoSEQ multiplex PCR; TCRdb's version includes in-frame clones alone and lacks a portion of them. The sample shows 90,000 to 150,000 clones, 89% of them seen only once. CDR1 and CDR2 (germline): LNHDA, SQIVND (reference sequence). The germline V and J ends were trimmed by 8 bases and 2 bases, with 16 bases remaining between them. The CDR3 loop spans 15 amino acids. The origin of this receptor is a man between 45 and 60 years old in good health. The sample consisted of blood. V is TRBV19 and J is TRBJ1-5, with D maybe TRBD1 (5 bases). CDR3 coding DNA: TGTGCCAGTTCGAACCAACAGGTTCGCAATCAGCCCCAGCATTTT. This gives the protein CASSNQQVRNQPQHF.